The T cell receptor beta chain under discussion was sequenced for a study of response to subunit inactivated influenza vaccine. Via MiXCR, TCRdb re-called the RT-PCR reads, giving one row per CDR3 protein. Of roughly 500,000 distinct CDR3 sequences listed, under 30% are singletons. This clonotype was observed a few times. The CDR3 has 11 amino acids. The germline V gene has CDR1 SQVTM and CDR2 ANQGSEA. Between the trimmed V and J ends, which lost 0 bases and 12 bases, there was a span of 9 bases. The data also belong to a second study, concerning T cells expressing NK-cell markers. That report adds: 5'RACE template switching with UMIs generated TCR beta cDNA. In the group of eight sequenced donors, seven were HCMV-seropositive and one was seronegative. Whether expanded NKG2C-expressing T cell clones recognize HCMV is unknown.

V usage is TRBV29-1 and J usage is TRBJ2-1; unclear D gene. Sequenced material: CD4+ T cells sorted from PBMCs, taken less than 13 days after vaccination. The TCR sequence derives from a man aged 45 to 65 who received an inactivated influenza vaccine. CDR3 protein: CSVEDIGVQFF. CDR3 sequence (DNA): TGCAGCGTTGAAGATATTGGTGTGCAGTTCTTC.